The following is a TCR beta chain sequence with its context. Sequencing ends 3 residues short of the CDR3 end; the germline J gene provides the rest. The sample comes from a study of T cells in women clearing cervical HPV infection. This CDR3 spans 15 amino acids. The J segment lost 1 base and the V segment lost 3 bases, leaving 5 bases of the junction unmatched. Per germline, CDR1 LGHNT and CDR2 FRNRAP. The assay was immunoSEQ multiplex PCR, and TCRdb's table has in-frame clones only and misses some. The table lists under 35,000 clones. V is TRBV12-5 and J is TRBJ2-7; TRBD1 aligns across 8 bases. Material for sequencing was blood buffy coat. The clonotype comes from a woman aged 18 to 75 with a cervical HPV16 infection that either progressed to CIN3+ or cleared (not recorded which). CDR3 residues: CASGFIRDRSYEQYF. Incomplete CDR3 DNA: TGTGCTAGTGGTTTTATCCGGGACAGGTCCTACGAG.